This T cell receptor (beta chain) was recovered during a study of blood T cell repertoires in COVID-19. Original analysis: Reference gene primer amplification gave nucleated cell count estimates. Profiling relied on immunoSEQ multiplex PCR, and the TCRdb table lists in-frame clones only, not all of them. The DNA was the basis for D and trimming; V, J and clone size are from that table. This sample carries over 150,000 clones, 88% of them seen once, and the ten largest clones take roughly 8.6%. Allocation to cohorts depended on clinical history reported by the participants. Donors of Cohort 3 who recovered were those that had two negative PCRs, clearance, or symptom resolution. The material sequenced was PBMCs or T cells enriched from blood (not recorded which). The origin of this receptor is a woman younger than 35 who had recovered from COVID-19.

DNA for the CDR3: TGTGCCAGCAGTCCTCCCCCCGGGCGGGGGGACCTCACAGATACGCAGTATTTT. This codes for CASSPPPGRGDLTDTQYF. The V gene is TRBV28, the J gene TRBJ2-3; TRBD2 aligns across 8 bases. The germline V gene has CDR1 MDHEN and CDR2 SYDVKM. The junction had 15 bases not matched to a gene; V was cut back by 5 bases and J by 2 bases. The CDR3 has 18 residues.